This TCR beta chain appears in the sequencing data of a study of tumor and adjacent non-tumor tissue in lung cancer. Study background: Histology: about 13 adenocarcinoma, a couple of squamous cell carcinoma, 1 small cell lung cancer.

This sample's RNA came from whole unsorted tissue. Distant lung tissue was collected more than 3 cm away from the tumor edge. From germline, CDR1 is MNHNS and CDR2 SASEGT. The CDR3 runs to 13 residues. The library came from three nested PCR rounds adapted from ARM-PCR protocols. TCRdb analysed the multiplex PCR reads with MiXCR anew, one entry per CDR3 protein. The repertoire holds around 76,000 distinct CDR3 sequences, with less than 85% as singletons. Broader study findings: Significantly higher TCR diversity was found in tumor than normal lung. Tumor TCR diversity, when higher, was linked to shorter survival.

With respect to this clonotype: Its antigen is unidentified. This may stem from a read error, because a much larger clone lies one nucleotide away.

The chain employs TRBV6-1 and TRBJ1-1, with 7 bases fitting TRBD1. The receptor was derived from a man in his 70s with non-small cell lung cancer. Sequencing was performed on distant non-tumor lung tissue. DNA of the CDR3: TGTCCCAGCAGTTTGGACAGGTTGACTGAAGCTTTCTTT. Translating gives CPSSLDRLTEAFF.